Sequencing of this TCR beta chain was carried out in a study of stem cell transplantation in POMP-related autoinflammatory disease. General study points: In patients with PRAID, every analyzed T-cell subset tended to show lower diversity and higher clonality. Patients with PRAID showed a restricted number of unique TRB V-J gene pairings.

CDR1 and CDR2 from the germline V gene are SGHRS and YFSETQ. The V gene end was trimmed by 6 bases and the J gene end by 2 bases; junction bases not matched to a gene: 5. The CDR3 runs 14 residues. TCRdb's copy holds only in-frame clones and misses some; the assay was immunoSEQ multiplex PCR. Seen here are 25,000 to 40,000 clones, approximately 86% observed once, and the top ten hold over 0.6%. PRAID featured prominent immunodeficiency. A word on this clone: Its antigen is currently unknown.

Source: CD4+ T cells from PBMCs, taken before stem cell transplantation. The V call is TRBV5-1, the J call TRBJ2-3; 8 nucleotides align to TRBD2. This TCR came from a human donor with POMP-related autoinflammation and immune dysregulation (PRAID). The CDR3 protein is CASTAGAHTDTQYF. CDR3 DNA: TGCGCCAGCACAGCGGGGGCTCACACAGATACGCAGTATTTT.